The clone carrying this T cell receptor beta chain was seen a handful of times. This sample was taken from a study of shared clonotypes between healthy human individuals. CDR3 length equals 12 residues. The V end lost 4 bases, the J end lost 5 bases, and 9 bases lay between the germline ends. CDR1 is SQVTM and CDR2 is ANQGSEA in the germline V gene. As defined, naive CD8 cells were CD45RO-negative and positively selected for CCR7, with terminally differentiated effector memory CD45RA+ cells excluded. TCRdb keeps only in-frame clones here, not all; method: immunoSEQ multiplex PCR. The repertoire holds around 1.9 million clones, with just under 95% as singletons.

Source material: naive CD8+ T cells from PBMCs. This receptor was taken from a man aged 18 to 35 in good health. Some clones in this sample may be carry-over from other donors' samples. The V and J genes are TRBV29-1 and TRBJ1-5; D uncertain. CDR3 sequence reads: CSVGDRDQPQHF. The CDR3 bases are TGCAGCGTTGGAGACCGAGATCAGCCCCAGCATTTT.